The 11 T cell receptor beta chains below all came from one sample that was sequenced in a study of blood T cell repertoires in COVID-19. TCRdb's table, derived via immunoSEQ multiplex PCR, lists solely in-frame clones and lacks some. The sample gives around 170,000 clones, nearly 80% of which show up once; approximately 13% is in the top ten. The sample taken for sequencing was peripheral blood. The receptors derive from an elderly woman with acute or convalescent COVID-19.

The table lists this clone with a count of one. The CDR3 DNA sequence: TGTGCCAGCAGTACGCCGGGACAGACTGAAGCTTTCTTT. It yields the protein CASSTPGQTEAFF. The genes are TRBV6-5 and TRBJ1-1, with TRBD1 identical over 7 bases. This CDR3 contains 13 residues. Germline V lookup: CDR1 MNHEY, CDR2 SVGAGI. V dropped 5 bases and J dropped 5; count of bases not matched to a gene: 5.

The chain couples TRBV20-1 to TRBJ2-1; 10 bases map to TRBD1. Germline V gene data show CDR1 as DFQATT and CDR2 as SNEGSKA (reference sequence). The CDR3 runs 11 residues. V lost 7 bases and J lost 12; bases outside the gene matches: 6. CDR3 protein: CSVRQGARQFF. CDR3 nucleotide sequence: TGCAGTGTACGACAGGGGGCGCGGCAGTTCTTC.

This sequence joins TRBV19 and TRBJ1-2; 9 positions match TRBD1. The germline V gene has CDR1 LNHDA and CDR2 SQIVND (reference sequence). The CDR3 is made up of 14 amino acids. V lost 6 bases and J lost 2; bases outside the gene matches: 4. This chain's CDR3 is CASRPDRGNYGYTF. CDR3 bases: TGTGCCAGTAGGCCGGACAGGGGAAACTATGGCTACACCTTC.

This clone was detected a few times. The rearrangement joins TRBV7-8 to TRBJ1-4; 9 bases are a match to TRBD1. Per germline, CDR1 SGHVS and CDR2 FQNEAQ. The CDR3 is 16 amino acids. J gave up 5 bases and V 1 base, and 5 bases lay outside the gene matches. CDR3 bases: TGTGCCAGCAGCTTAGTCGGCGGGACAGGGAATGAAAAACTGTTTTTT. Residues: CASSLVGGTGNEKLFF.

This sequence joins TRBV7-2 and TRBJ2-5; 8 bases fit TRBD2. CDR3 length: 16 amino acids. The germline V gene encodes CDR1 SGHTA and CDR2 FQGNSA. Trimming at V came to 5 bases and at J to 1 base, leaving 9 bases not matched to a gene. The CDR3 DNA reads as TGTGCCAGCAGCCCTGTGTTACTAGCGGTCCAAGAGACCCAGTACTTC. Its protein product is CASSPVLLAVQETQYF.

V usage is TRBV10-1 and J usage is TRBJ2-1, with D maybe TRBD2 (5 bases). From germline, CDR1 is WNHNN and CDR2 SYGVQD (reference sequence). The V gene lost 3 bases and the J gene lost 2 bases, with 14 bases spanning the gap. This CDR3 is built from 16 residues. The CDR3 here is CASSDTNTGAYNEQFF. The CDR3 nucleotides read TGCGCCAGCAGTGATACCAACACCGGGGCCTACAATGAGCAGTTCTTC.

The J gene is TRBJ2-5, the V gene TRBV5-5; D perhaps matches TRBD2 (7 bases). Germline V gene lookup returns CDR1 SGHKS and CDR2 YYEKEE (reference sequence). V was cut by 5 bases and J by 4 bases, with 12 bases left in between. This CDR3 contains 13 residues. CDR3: CASRLAGAETQYF. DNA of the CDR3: TGTGCCAGCAGGCTCGCGGGGGCAGAGACCCAGTACTTC.

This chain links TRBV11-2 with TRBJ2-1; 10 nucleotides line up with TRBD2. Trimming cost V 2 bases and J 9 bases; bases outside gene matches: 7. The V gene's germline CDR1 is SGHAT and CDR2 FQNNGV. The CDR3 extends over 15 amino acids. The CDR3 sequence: CASSLFLAGVGEQFF. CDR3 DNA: TGTGCCAGCAGCTTATTTCTAGCGGGAGTTGGTGAGCAGTTCTTC.

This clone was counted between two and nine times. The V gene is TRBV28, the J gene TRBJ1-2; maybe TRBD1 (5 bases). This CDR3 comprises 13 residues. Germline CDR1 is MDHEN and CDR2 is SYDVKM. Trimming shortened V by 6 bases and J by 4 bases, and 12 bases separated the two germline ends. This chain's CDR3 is CASSSGLRYGYTF. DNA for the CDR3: TGTGCCAGCAGCTCGGGACTTCGCTATGGCTACACCTTC.

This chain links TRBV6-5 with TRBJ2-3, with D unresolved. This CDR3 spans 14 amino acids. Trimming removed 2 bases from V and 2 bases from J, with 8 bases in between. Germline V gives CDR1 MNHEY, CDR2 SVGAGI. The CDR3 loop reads CASSYGQHTDTQYF. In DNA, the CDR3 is TGTGCCAGCAGTTACGGGCAGCACACAGATACGCAGTATTTT.

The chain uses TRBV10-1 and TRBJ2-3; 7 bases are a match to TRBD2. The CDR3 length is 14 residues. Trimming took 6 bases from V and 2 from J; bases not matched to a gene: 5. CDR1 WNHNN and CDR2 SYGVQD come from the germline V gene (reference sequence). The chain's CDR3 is CASRGREATDTQYF. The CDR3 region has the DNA TGCGCCAGCAGGGGACGGGAGGCCACAGATACGCAGTATTTT.